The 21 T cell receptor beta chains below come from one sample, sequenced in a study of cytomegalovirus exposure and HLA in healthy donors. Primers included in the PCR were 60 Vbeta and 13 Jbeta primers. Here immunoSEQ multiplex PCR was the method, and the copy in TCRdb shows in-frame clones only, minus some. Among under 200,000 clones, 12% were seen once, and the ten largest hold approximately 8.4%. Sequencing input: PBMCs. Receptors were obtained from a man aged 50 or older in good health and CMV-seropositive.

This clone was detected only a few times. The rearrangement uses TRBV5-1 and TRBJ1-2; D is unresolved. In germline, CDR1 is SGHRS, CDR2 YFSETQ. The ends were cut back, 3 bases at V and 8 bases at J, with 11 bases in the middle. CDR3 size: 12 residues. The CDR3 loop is CASSYDRGGYTF. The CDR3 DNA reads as TGCGCCAGCAGCTATGATCGAGGAGGCTACACCTTC.

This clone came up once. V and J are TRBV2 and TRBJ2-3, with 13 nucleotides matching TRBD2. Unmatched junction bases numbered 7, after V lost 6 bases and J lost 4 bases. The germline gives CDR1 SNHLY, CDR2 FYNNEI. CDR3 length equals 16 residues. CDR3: CASRELAGGSADTQYF. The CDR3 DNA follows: TGTGCCAGCAGGGAACTAGCGGGGGGGAGCGCAGATACGCAGTATTTT.

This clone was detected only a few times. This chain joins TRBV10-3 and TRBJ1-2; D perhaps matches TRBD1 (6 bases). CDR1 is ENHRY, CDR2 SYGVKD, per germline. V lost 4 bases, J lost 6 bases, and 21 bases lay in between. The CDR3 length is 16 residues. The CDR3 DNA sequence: TGTGCCATCAGTGGGACAACAGGGAAGAAGGGGAATGGCTACACCTTC. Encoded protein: CAISGTTGKKGNGYTF.

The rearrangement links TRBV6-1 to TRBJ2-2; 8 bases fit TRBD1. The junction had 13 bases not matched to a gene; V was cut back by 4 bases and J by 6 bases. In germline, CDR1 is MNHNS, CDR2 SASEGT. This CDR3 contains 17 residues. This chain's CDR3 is CASSAHWTGSLAGELFF. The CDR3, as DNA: TGTGCCAGCAGTGCCCACTGGACAGGGTCTCTCGCCGGGGAGCTGTTTTTT.

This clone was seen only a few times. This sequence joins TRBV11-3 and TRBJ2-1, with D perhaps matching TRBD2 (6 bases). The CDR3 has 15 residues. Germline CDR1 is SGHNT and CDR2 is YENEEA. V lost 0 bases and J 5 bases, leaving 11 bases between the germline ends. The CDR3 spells CASSLDRDSNNEQFF. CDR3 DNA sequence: TGTGCCAGCAGCTTAGACCGGGACTCAAACAATGAGCAGTTCTTC.

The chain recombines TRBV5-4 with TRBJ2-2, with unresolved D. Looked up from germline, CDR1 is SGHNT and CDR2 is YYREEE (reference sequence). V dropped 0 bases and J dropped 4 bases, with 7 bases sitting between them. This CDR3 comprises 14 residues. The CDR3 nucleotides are TGTGCCAGCAGCTTGGTGGCAGGCACCGGGGAGCTGTTTTTT. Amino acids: CASSLVAGTGELFF. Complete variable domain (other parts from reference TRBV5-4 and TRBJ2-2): ETGVTQSPTHLIKTRGQQVTLRCSSQSGHNTVSWYQQALGQGPQFIFQYYREEENGRGNFPPRFSGLQFPNYSSELNVNALELDDSALYLCASSLVAGTGELFFGEGSRLTVL.

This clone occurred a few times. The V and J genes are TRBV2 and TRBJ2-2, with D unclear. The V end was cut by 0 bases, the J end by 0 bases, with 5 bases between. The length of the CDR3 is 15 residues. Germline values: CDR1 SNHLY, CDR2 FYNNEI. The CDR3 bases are TGTGCCAGCAGTGAAGCATCAGCGAACACCGGGGAGCTGTTTTTT. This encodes CASSEASANTGELFF.

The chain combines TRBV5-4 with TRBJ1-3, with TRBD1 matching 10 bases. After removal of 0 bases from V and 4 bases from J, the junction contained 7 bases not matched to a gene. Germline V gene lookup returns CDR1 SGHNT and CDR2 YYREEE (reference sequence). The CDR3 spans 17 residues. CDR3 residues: CASSLVSGQGKGNTIYF. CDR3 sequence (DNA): TGTGCCAGCAGCTTGGTTTCGGGACAGGGGAAAGGAAACACCATATATTTT.

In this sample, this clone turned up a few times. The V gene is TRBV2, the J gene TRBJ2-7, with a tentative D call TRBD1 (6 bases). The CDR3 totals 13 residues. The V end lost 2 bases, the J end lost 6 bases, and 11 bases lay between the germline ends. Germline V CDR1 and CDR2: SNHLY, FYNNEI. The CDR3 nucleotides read TGTGCCAGCAGTGAACAGGGGTGGGGCGAGCAGTACGTC. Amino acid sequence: CASSEQGWGEQYV.

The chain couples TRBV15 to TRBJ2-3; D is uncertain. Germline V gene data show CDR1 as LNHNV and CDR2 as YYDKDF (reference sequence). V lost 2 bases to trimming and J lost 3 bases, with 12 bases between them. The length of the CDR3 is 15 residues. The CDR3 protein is CATSRTPRQTDTQYF. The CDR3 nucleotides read TGTGCCACCAGCAGAACACCCAGGCAGACAGATACGCAGTATTTT.

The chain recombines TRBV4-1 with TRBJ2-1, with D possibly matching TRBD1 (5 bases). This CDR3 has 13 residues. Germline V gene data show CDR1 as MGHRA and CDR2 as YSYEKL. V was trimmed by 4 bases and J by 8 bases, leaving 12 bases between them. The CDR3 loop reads CASSLGPRDEQFF. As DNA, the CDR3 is TGCGCCAGCAGCCTGGGGCCCCGGGATGAGCAGTTCTTC.

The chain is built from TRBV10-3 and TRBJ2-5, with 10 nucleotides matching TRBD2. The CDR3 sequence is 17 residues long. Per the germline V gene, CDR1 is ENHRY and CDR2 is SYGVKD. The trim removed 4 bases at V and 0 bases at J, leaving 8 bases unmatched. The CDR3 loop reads CAISAGIAGGNQETQYF. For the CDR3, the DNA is TGTGCCATCAGTGCAGGGATAGCGGGGGGCAACCAAGAGACCCAGTACTTC.

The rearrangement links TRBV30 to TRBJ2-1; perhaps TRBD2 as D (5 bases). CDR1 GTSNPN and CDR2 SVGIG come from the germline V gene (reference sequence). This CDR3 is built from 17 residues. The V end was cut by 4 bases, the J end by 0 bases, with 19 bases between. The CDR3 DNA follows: TGTGCCTGGAAAGGACTCACCCGCGTCGCCTCCTACAATGAGCAGTTCTTC. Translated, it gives CAWKGLTRVASYNEQFF.

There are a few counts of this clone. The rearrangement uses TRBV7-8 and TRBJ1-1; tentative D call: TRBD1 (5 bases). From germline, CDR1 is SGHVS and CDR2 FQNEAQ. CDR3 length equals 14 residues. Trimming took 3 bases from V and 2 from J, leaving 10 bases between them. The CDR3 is CASSLGQLNTEAFF. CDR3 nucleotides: TGTGCCAGCAGCTTGGGGCAGCTCAACACTGAAGCTTTCTTT.

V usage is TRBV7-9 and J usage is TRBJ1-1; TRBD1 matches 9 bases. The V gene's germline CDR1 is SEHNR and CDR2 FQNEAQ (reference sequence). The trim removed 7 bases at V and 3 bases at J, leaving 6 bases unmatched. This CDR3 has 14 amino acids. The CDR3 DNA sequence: TGTGCCAGCACCCAGGGACAGGGTGACACTGAAGCTTTCTTT. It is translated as CASTQGQGDTEAFF.

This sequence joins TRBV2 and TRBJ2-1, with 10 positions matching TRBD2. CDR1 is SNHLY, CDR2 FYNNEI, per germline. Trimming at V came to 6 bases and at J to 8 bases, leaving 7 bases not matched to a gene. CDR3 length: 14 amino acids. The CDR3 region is CASSERGGIHEQFF. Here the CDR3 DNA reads TGTGCCAGCAGCGAGCGGGGGGGCATCCATGAGCAGTTCTTC.

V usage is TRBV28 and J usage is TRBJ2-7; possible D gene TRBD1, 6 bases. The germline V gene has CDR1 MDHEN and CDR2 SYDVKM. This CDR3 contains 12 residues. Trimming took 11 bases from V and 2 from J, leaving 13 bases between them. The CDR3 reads CAAGAGTYEQYF. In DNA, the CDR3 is TGTGCCGCAGGGGCAGGGACCTACGAGCAGTACTTC.

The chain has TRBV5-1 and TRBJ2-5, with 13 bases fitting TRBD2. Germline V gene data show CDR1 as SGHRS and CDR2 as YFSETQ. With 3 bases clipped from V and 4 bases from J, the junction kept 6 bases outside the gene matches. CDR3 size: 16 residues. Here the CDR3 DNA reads TGCGCCAGCAGCTCCGGGACTAGCGGGGCCGGAGAGACCCAGTACTTC. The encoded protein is CASSSGTSGAGETQYF. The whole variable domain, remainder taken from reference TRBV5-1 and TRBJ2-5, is KAGVTQTPRYLIKTRGQQVTLSCSPISGHRSVSWYQQTPGQGLQFLFEYFSETQRNKGNFPGRFSGRQFSNSRSEMNVSTLELGDSALYLCASSSGTSGAGETQYFGPGTRLLVL.

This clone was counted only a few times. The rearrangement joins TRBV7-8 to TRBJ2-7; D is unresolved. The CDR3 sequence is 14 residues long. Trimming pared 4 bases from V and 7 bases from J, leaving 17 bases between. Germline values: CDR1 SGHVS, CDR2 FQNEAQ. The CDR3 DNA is TGTGCCAGCAGCTCCCTCGTCCTGGGTGGAGAGCAGTACGTC. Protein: CASSSLVLGGEQYV.

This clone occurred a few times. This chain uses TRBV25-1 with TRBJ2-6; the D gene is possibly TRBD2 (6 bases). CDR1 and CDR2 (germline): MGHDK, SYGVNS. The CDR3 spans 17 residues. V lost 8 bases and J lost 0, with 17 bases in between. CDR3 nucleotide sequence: TGTGCCAGCGGGGACCGGGACTTGTACTCTGGGGCCAACGTCCTGACTTTC. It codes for CASGDRDLYSGANVLTF.

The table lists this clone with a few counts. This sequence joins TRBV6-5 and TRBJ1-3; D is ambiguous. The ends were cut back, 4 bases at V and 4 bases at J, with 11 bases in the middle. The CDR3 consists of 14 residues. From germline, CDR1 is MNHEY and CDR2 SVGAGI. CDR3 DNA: TGTGCCAGCAGTTTGACAACGACCGGAAACACCATATATTTT. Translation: CASSLTTTGNTIYF.